This is a list of T cell receptor beta chains from one sample in a study of T cell responses to AZD1222 COVID-19 vaccine. The assay was immunoSEQ multiplex PCR, and TCRdb's table has in-frame clones only and misses some. This sample yields about 88,000 clones, of which around 91% are seen a single time; around 5% belongs to the top ten. Sample: peripheral blood, taken on day 0 of MenACWY control vaccination. These receptors came from an adult in good health. Both conserved end residues are part of each CDR3. Fields, in order: V gene, D gene, J gene, clone size, CDR3 DNA, CDR3 protein. The D gene is left open where the match is weak. Rows may omit the clone size; those that give it use once, few, many or a size class.

>TRBV25-1|-|TRBJ1-4|-
TGTGCCAGCAGTCGGACAGCTAATGAAAAACTGTTTTTT
CASSRTANEKLFF
>TRBV6-5|-|TRBJ1-1|-
TGTGCCAGCAGTTACCTCACAGAGTTAGACACTGAAGCTTTCTTT
CASSYLTELDTEAFF
>TRBV19|-|TRBJ2-5|once
TGTGCCAGTAGTCAGGGGGGACTAGAGGGGGAGACCCAGTACTTC
CASSQGGLEGETQYF
>TRBV29-1|TRBD2|TRBJ2-7|-
TGCAGCGTTCGTAGCGGGGGAGACGAGCAGTACTTC
CSVRSGGDEQYF
>TRBV5-1|-|TRBJ1-6|-
TGCGCCAGCAGCTTGGACAGGTTTAATAATTCACCCCTCCACTTT
CASSLDRFNNSPLHF
>TRBV28|-|TRBJ1-4|-
TGTGCCAGCAGTTTAAGTCCACCTAATGAAAAACTGTTTTTT
CASSLSPPNEKLFF
>TRBV7-9|-|TRBJ2-1|-
TGTGCCAGCAGCTACAGCGGTTCTGCGGGGAATGAGCAGTTCTTC
CASSYSGSAGNEQFF
>TRBV13|-|TRBJ2-7|-
TGTGCCAGCAGCCGGCGGCCCCAGGCTTCCTACGAGCAGTACTTC
CASSRRPQASYEQYF
>TRBV5-6|-|TRBJ1-2|-
TGTGCCAGCAGCTTGCGGGCAGACTACTATGGCTACACCTTC
CASSLRADYYGYTF
>TRBV4-1|-|TRBJ1-1|-
TGCGCCAGCAGCCAAGATCGGGGTGTGAACACTGAAGCTTTCTTT
CASSQDRGVNTEAFF
>TRBV5-4|TRBD1|TRBJ1-2|-
TGTGCCAGCAGCGAGGACAGGAACTATGGCTACACCTTC
CASSEDRNYGYTF
>TRBV10-3|TRBD1|TRBJ2-2|-
TGTGCCATCAGTGAGTCGGGACAGGGGAACACCGGGGAGCTGTTTTTT
CAISESGQGNTGELFF
>TRBV12-5|-|TRBJ2-1|-
TGTGCTAGTGGTTTGTCCCTAGACTCCGCCCCGTACAATGAGCAGTTCTTC
CASGLSLDSAPYNEQFF
>TRBV10-2|-|TRBJ1-3|-
TGCGCCAGCAGTGAGCGCTCCAATGGAAACACCATATATTTT
CASSERSNGNTIYF
>TRBV7-8|TRBD2|TRBJ2-7|-
TGTGCCAGCAGCCCTAGCGGGAGCCCCTACGAGCAGTACTTC
CASSPSGSPYEQYF
>TRBV12-3/TRBV12-4|-|TRBJ2-1|-
TGTGCCAGCAGGAGCTCCTACAATGAGCAGTTCTTC
CASRSSYNEQFF
>TRBV25-1|TRBD2|TRBJ2-1|-
TGTGCCAGCAGTGATCGGGGGGGAGAGCAGTTCTTC
CASSDRGGEQFF
>TRBV29-1|-|TRBJ1-1|-
TGCAGCGTTGGGGTCAACAGGGTGGGCAGTGAAGCTTTCTTT
CSVGVNRVGSEAFF
>TRBV29-1|-|TRBJ1-5|-
TGCAGCGTGGGGACCGAAAGCAATCAGCCCCAGCATTTT
CSVGTESNQPQHF
>TRBV6-5|-|TRBJ1-1|-
TGTGCCAGCAGCGATCCTGCCATGAACACTGAAGCTTTCTTT
CASSDPAMNTEAFF
>TRBV27|TRBD2|TRBJ2-3|-
TGTGCCAGCAGTTTATTTAGCGGGAGCACAGATACGCAGTATTTT
CASSLFSGSTDTQYF
>TRBV6-2/TRBV6-3|TRBD1|TRBJ2-3|-
TGTGCCAGCAGTACTGAGACAGGGCCGGCGGGCACAGATACGCAGTATTTT
CASSTETGPAGTDTQYF
>TRBV4-2|-|TRBJ1-3|-
TGTGCCAGCAGCCAAGATCTGCCGCAGAGACACTCTGGAAACACCATATATTTT
CASSQDLPQRHSGNTIYF
>TRBV24-1|TRBD1|TRBJ2-7|-
TGTGCCACCAGTGACGGGACAGACCCCTACGAGCAGTACTTC
CATSDGTDPYEQYF
>TRBV5-1|-|TRBJ2-7|-
TGCGCCAGCAGCTCGCATAGTCCAGGGTCCTACGAGCAGTACTTC
CASSSHSPGSYEQYF